The present T cell receptor beta chain was sequenced within a study of blood T cell repertoires in COVID-19. Study overall: Researchers got acute and convalescent COVID-19 samples from the United States, Italy and Spain. T cells, B-cell-depleted T cells, or PBMCs supplied cDNA or gDNA.

The trim removed 5 bases at V and 9 bases at J, leaving 12 bases unmatched. CDR3 size: 16 residues. From germline, CDR1 is LNHDA and CDR2 SQIVND (reference sequence). Per the original data handling: Reference gene primers were amplified, and this amplification served to estimate nucleated cell counts. Clones were read by immunoSEQ multiplex PCR, and TCRdb kept only the in-frame ones, dropping some. The V and J calls and clone size come from that table; D and trimming were worked out from the DNA. The sample lists 300,000 to 400,000 clones, roughly 90% occurring once. The sequence was obtained from a woman in her 50s with active or convalescent COVID-19. The chain joins TRBV19 to TRBJ2-1, with 11 bases aligning to TRBD2. Material: peripheral blood. The CDR3 DNA is TGTGCCAGTAGTTTTACCTTTAGCGGGGGGGCACGTGAGCAGTTCTTC. This encodes CASSFTFSGGAREQFF.